The 20 T cell receptor beta chains below were found in one sample sequenced in a study of cytotoxic CD8 clonotypes in ibrutinib-treated CLL. The table came from immunoSEQ multiplex PCR; TCRdb's copy has only in-frame clones and leaves some out. This table has 85,000 or so clones, around 75% appearing once. Sequenced material: PBMCs, taken after 12 months of ibrutinib treatment. The receptors shown here come from a human donor with chronic lymphocytic leukemia.

The chain links TRBV6-5 to TRBJ2-3, with unresolved D. Looked up from germline, CDR1 is MNHEY and CDR2 is SVGAGI. V lost 6 bases, J lost 6 bases, and 13 bases lay in between. This CDR3 has 13 amino acids. The DNA for the CDR3 is TGTGCCAGCAGGCCGGCCGGGTGGGATACGCAGTATTTT. Translated, it gives CASRPAGWDTQYF.

The chain uses TRBV5-4 and TRBJ1-1; D is perhaps TRBD1 (5 bases). Germline CDR1 SGHNT, CDR2 YYREEE (reference sequence). V was cut by 4 bases and J by 6 bases, with 16 bases left in between. This CDR3 contains 14 residues. The CDR3 region has the DNA TGTGCCAGCAGCCCCTCGCCCCCGGGGCCTGAAGCTTTCTTT. Translated: CASSPSPPGPEAFF.

This chain joins TRBV11-2 and TRBJ1-1, with TRBD1 as a possible D gene (6 bases). V lost 5 bases to trimming and J lost 3 bases, with 19 bases between them. CDR1 is SGHAT and CDR2 is FQNNGV in the germline V gene. The CDR3 runs 16 residues. The CDR3 coding sequence is TGTGCCAGCAGCCAGGGCCCGGGGGCGGGGGACACTGAAGCTTTCTTT. Protein: CASSQGPGAGDTEAFF.

The rearrangement joins TRBV7-2 to TRBJ2-3; D is perhaps TRBD2 (6 bases). This CDR3 contains 12 residues. V lost 8 bases and J lost 8, with 14 bases in between. The V gene's germline CDR1 is SGHTA and CDR2 FQGNSA. CDR3: CASPTVGGTQYF. As DNA, the CDR3 is TGTGCCAGCCCCACGGTCGGGGGTACGCAGTATTTT. The variable domain in full, with the rest retrieved from reference TRBV7-2 and TRBJ2-3, is GAGVSQSPSNKVTEKGKDVELRCDPISGHTALYWYRQSLGQGLEFLIYFQGNSAPDKSGLPSDRFSAERTGGSVSTLTIQRTQQEDSAVYLCASPTVGGTQYFGPGTRLTVL.

A few counts support this clone. CDR3 in amino acids: CASSMGPEQYF. In DNA form, the CDR3 reads TGTGCCAGTAGTATGGGGCCCGAGCAGTACTTC. The chain employs TRBV19 and TRBJ2-7; D possibly corresponds to TRBD1 (5 bases). Trimming pared 3 bases from V and 6 bases from J, leaving 6 bases between. This CDR3 comprises 11 residues. Germline V gene sequence: CDR1 LNHDA, CDR2 SQIVND (reference sequence).

The chain joins TRBV19 to TRBJ1-2, with 11 bases fitting TRBD1. V shed 5 bases, J shed 4 bases, and the junction held 9 bases outside the gene matches. The CDR3 is 16 residues long. Germline loops: CDR1 LNHDA, CDR2 SQIVND (reference sequence). CDR3 region: CASSPPWDRGIYGYTF. The CDR3 DNA follows: TGTGCCAGTAGTCCCCCGTGGGACAGGGGGATCTATGGCTACACCTTC.

V is TRBV7-9 and J is TRBJ1-2, with TRBD1 matching 7 bases. The V gene's germline CDR1 is SEHNR and CDR2 FQNEAQ (reference sequence). After removal of 3 bases from V and 6 bases from J, the junction contained 10 bases not matched to a gene. This CDR3 is 15 amino acids long. Here the CDR3 DNA reads TGTGCCAGCAGCTTTGGCTCCGGGACAGCCGATGGCTACACCTTC. Amino acids: CASSFGSGTADGYTF.

There are a few counts of this clone. The chain carries TRBV15 and TRBJ1-3, with D perhaps TRBD1 (6 bases). CDR3 length: 15 residues. Trimming took off 0 bases at V and 4 bases at J, with 10 bases between the two ends. CDR1 LNHNV and CDR2 YYDKDF come from the germline V gene (reference sequence). CDR3: CATSRDWTDGNTIYF. The CDR3 region has the DNA TGTGCCACCAGCAGAGATTGGACAGACGGAAACACCATATATTTT. Complete variable domain (other parts from reference TRBV15 and TRBJ1-3): DAMVIQNPRYQVTQFGKPVTLSCSQTLNHNVMYWYQQKSSQAPKLLFHYYDKDFNNEADTPDNFQSRRPNTSFCFLDIRSPGLGDTAMYLCATSRDWTDGNTIYFGEGSWLTVV.

This clone appeared a single time. This sequence joins TRBV7-9 and TRBJ2-7, with 12 positions matching TRBD2. In germline, CDR1 is SEHNR, CDR2 FQNEAQ (reference sequence). This CDR3 has 13 residues. The V gene end was trimmed by 5 bases and the J gene end by 11 bases; junction bases not matched to a gene: 7. CDR3 DNA: TGTGCCAGCAGCGCCGGACTAGCGGGAAGGGAGTACTTC. Protein product: CASSAGLAGREYF.

This clone showed up just a few times. The gene calls are TRBV2 and TRBJ2-4; 7 nucleotides match TRBD1. The trim removed 6 bases at V and 7 bases at J, leaving 9 bases unmatched. Germline loops: CDR1 SNHLY, CDR2 FYNNEI. The CDR3 consists of 14 residues. The CDR3 region is CASSTTGNVNIQYF. In nucleotides, the CDR3 is TGTGCCAGCAGCACGACAGGGAACGTTAACATTCAGTACTTC.

With regard to this clone: The sample holds other DNA sequences that translate to the same CDR3. This chain connects TRBV5-5 to TRBJ2-1; tentative D call: TRBD2 (6 bases). Germline lookup yields CDR1 SGHKS and CDR2 YYEKEE (reference sequence). This CDR3 comprises 15 residues. The V gene lost 0 bases and the J gene lost 4 bases, with 11 bases spanning the gap. Here the CDR3 reads CASSLDGDSYNEQFF. The CDR3 nucleotides read TGTGCCAGCAGCTTGGACGGGGACTCTTACAATGAGCAGTTCTTC.

The rearrangement uses TRBV10-3 and TRBJ2-7, with D possibly matching TRBD2 (5 bases). CDR3 size: 15 residues. The V gene lost 10 bases and the J gene lost 2 bases, with 21 bases spanning the gap. Looked up from germline, CDR1 is ENHRY and CDR2 is SYGVKD. The CDR3 sequence: CATAGRAFDPYEQYF. The DNA of the CDR3 is TGTGCCACCGCGGGCCGAGCTTTCGACCCCTACGAGCAGTACTTC.

The chain couples TRBV5-1 to TRBJ2-1; 9 bases match TRBD2. This CDR3 is 14 amino acids long. Per the germline V gene, CDR1 is SGHRS and CDR2 is YFSETQ. V shed 0 bases and J 15 bases; nucleotides not matched to a gene: 10. CDR3 loop: CASSLGGRASSRFF. The CDR3 region has the DNA TGCGCCAGCAGCTTGGGCGGGAGGGCCAGTTCGCGGTTCTTC.

This chain uses TRBV5-8 with TRBJ1-1, with 11 bases identical to TRBD1. The V segment lost 4 bases and the J segment 0 bases; nucleotides outside the gene matches: 8. This CDR3 is 17 amino acids long. Germline CDR1 is SGHTS and CDR2 is YDEGEE. The CDR3 loop reads CASSAGQGDGMNTEAFF. The CDR3 bases are TGTGCCAGCAGCGCGGGACAGGGGGACGGCATGAACACTGAAGCTTTCTTT.

This rearrangement joins TRBV30 to TRBJ1-2, with a possible D match to TRBD1 (6 bases). V lost 4 bases and J lost 4, with 13 bases in between. CDR1 GTSNPN and CDR2 SVGIG come from the germline V gene (reference sequence). The CDR3 sequence is 13 residues long. This chain's CDR3 is CAWMGGRVYGYTF. Written as DNA, the CDR3 is TGTGCCTGGATGGGGGGCAGGGTCTATGGCTACACCTTC.

This chain joins TRBV5-5 and TRBJ2-3; D might be TRBD1 or TRBD2, each matching 5 bases. Germline V gene data show CDR1 as SGHKS and CDR2 as YYEKEE (reference sequence). The CDR3 is 15 amino acids. V lost 0 bases and J 4 bases, leaving 12 bases between the germline ends. The CDR3 reads CASSLGWGYADTQYF. The CDR3 DNA follows: TGTGCCAGCAGCTTGGGTTGGGGGTATGCAGATACGCAGTATTTT.

The chain uses TRBV5-1 and TRBJ2-5; TRBD1 matches at 7 bases. CDR1 is SGHRS, CDR2 YFSETQ, per germline. The CDR3 is 15 residues long. V lost 4 bases and J lost 4; bases outside the gene matches: 10. This CDR3 reads CASSTLPTGVETQYF. The CDR3 nucleotides are TGCGCCAGCAGCACCCTTCCTACAGGGGTAGAGACCCAGTACTTC. Combining the CDR3 with reference TRBV5-1 and TRBJ2-5 gives the whole variable domain KAGVTQTPRYLIKTRGQQVTLSCSPISGHRSVSWYQQTPGQGLQFLFEYFSETQRNKGNFPGRFSGRQFSNSRSEMNVSTLELGDSALYLCASSTLPTGVETQYFGPGTRLLVL.

The CDR3 DNA follows: TGTGCCAGCTCACCCGGGGGGAAACTGTTTTTT. It specifies CASSPGGKLFF. The chain couples TRBV18 to TRBJ1-4; a weak D match, TRBD1 (5 bases). V was clipped by 3 bases and J by 11 bases, with 7 bases between them. Per the germline V gene, CDR1 is KGHSH and CDR2 is LQKENI. This CDR3 spans 11 amino acids.

V and J are TRBV7-3 and TRBJ2-3; D remains unclear. Germline V gene sequence: CDR1 SGHTA, CDR2 FQGTGA. This CDR3 region has 15 residues. The germline V and J ends were trimmed by 1 base and 2 bases, with 10 bases remaining between them. In DNA, the CDR3 is TGTGCCAGCAGCTTAAGGGCGACCCCCACAGATACGCAGTATTTT. Translation gives CASSLRATPTDTQYF.

The V gene is TRBV6-5, the J gene TRBJ2-7, with 7 nucleotides matching TRBD1. Looked up from germline, CDR1 is MNHEY and CDR2 is SVGAGI. Trimming removed 6 bases from V and 1 base from J; junction bases left unmatched: 3. The CDR3 runs 13 residues. CDR3 DNA sequence: TGTGCCAGCAGCCCGGGACAGTCCTACGAGCAGTACTTC. As protein: CASSPGQSYEQYF.